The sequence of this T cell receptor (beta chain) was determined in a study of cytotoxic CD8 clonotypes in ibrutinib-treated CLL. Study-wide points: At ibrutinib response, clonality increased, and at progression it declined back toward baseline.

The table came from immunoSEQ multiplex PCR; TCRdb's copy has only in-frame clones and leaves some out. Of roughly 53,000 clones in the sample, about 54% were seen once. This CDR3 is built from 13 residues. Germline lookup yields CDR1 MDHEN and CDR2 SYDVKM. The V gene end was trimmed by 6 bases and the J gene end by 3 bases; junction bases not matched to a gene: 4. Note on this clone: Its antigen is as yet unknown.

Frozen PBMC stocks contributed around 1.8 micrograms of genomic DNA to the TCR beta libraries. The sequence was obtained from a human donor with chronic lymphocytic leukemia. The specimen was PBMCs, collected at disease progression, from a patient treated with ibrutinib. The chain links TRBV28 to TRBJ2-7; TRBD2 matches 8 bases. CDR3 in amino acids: CASSRGTSYEQYF. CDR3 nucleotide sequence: TGTGCCAGCAGCCGCGGGACTAGCTACGAGCAGTACTTC. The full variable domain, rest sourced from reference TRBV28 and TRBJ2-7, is DVKVTQSSRYLVKRTGEKVFLECVQDMDHENMFWYRQDPGLGLRLIYFSYDVKMKEKGDIPEGYSVSREKKERFSLILESASTNQTSMYLCASSRGTSYEQYFGPGTRLTVT.